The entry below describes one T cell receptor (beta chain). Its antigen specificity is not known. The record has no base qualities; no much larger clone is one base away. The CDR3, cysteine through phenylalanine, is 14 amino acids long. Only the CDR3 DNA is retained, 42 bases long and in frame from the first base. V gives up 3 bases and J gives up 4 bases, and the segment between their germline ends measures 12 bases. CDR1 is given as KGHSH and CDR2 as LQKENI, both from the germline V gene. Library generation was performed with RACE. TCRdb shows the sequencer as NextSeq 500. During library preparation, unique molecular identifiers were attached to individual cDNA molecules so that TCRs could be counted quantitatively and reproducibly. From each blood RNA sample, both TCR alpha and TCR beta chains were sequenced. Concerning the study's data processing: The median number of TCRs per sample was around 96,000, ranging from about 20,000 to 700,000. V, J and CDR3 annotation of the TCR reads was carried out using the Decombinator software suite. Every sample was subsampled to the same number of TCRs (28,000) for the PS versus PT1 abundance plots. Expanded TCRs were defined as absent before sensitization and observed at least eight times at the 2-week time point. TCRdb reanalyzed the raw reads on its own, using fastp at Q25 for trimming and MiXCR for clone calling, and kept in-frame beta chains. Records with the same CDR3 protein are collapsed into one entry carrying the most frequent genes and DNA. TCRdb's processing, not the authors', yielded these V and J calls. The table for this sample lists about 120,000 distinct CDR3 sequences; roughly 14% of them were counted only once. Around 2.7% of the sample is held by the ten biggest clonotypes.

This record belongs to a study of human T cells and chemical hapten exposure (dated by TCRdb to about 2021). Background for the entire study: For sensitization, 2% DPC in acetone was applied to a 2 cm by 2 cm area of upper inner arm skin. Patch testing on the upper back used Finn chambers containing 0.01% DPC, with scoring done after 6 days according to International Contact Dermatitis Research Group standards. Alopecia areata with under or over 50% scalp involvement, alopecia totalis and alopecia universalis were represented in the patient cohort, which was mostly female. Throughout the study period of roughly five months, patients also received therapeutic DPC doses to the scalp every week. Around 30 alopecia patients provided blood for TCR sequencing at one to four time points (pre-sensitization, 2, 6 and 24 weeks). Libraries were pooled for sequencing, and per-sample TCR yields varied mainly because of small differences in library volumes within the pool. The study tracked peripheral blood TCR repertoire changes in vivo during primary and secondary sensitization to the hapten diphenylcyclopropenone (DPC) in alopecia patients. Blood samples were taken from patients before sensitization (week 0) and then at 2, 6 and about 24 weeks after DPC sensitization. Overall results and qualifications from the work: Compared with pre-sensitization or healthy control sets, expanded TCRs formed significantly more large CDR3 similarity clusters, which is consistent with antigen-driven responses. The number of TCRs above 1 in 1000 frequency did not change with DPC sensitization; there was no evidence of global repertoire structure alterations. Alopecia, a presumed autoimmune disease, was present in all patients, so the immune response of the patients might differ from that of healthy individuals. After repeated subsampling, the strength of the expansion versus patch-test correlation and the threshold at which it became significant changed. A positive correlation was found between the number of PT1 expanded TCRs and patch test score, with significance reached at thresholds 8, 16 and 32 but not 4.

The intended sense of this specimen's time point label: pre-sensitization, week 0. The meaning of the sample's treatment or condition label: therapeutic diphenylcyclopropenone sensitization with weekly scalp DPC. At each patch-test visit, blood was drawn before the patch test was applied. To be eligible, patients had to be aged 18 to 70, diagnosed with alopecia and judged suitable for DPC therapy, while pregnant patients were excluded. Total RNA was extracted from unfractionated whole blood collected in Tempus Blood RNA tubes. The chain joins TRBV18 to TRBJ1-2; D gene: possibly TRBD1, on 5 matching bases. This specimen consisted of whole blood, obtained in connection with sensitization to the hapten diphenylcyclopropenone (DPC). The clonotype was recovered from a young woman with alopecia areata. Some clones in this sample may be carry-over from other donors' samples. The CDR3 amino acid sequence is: CASSPGTLLYGYTF. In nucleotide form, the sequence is TGTGCCAGCTCACCGGGGACCCTCCTCTATGGCTACACCTTC.